The clone carrying this TCR beta chain was counted ten times or more. The data stem from a study of T cells after yellow fever vaccination. The CDR3 loop spans 13 amino acids. The V end was cut by 6 bases, the J end by 2 bases, with 13 bases between. The germline V gene encodes CDR1 DFQATT and CDR2 SNEGSKA (reference sequence). Synthesis of TCR cDNA relied on 5'RACE template switching, which attached a universal primer site and UMIs. TCRdb reprocessed the 5' RACE reads via MiXCR and lists one record per CDR3 protein. The profile shows about 180,000 distinct CDR3 sequences, approximately 6.2% of them singletons.

The chain has TRBV20-1 and TRBJ2-5; the D gene is possibly TRBD2 (7 bases). The receptor's source is a man aged 18 to 29 who received the YFV17D yellow fever vaccine. The source material was CD4+ T cells sorted from PBMCs, sampled on the day of the first yellow fever vaccination. Here the CDR3 reads CSASRGGQETQYF. CDR3 DNA sequence: TGCAGTGCATCGAGGGGGGGGCAAGAGACCCAGTACTTC.